This TCR beta chain was recorded in a study of T cell clonality in common variable immunodeficiency (dated by TCRdb to between 2014 and 2017). What the work shows at the level of the full study, not this receptor alone: Although equal DNA input was used, an average of approximately 82,000 unique sequences per sample was obtained for controls, compared with approximately 30,000 for CVID samples. Fewer TCRbeta clones were shared among CVID subjects than among healthy controls (p < 0.0001). Compared with healthy controls, CVID subjects showed increased TCRbeta clonality (t-test p = 0.018), a feature most characteristic of about a third of subjects. According to the authors, finding the cause of the higher clonality in CVID would require sequencing the repertoires of T cell subpopulations. CVID TCRbeta sequences were reported to have fewer deletions and N-nucleotide insertions and to lack highly modified clones with 13 or more V deletions. Differences among patients in the CVID cohort limited the correlations between repertoire features and clinical complications.

For sequencing, equivalent amounts of genomic DNA were input from CVID and control samples. For every sample, a 60 bp segment covering the rearranged TCRbeta CDR3 region was amplified and then sequenced. The immunoSEQ assay, a bias-corrected multiplex PCR combined with high-throughput sequencing, was used for TCRbeta amplification. Turning to the authors' computational methods: Each unique nucleotide sequence was treated as a clone and annotated with V, D and J genes, copy number and frequency. Sequences were labeled productive if in frame, and non-productive if out of frame or containing stop codons. As previously described, clonality was calculated on the basis of Shannon's entropy. Mean CDR3 Kyte-Doolittle hydropathy was derived from the predicted amino acid sequences of productive clones. Hierarchical clustering of scaled V gene usage was performed with the R hclust function using Manhattan distance and complete linkage. Sharing of clones by CDR3 amino acid sequence was evaluated through resampling of 12 repertoires per group over 100 rounds. The repertoires were searched for 55 to 75 published EBV-specific TCRbeta sequences and about 240 published CMV-specific TCRbeta sequences. Analysis left out a couple of CVID samples that produced under 10,000 sequences, so roughly 45 CVID repertoires remained. TCRdb mirrors the immuneACCESS table, restricted to in-frame sequences. Some clones are absent from its copies; in checked studies, under half trace to an unresolved V gene, and the reason for the others is unknown. V and J calls and clone size are as listed in that table; D and trimming were resolved from the DNA. Across this sample, around 50,000 clones were tabulated and none appeared just once. The top ten hold about 5.7% of the sample.

This clone showed up many times. The antigen it recognizes is unknown. The missing CDR3 end, 3 residues past where the read stops, is filled in from the germline J gene. Predominantly Caucasian heritage was noted among both the CVID patients and the healthy controls. Heparinized peripheral whole blood samples of 5 to 8 ml were collected from each donor. Genomic DNA from adults with common variable immune deficiency (CVID) and from healthy adult controls was used for sequencing of TCRbeta CDR3 repertoires. The control group was made up of approximately 22 healthy adult volunteers (10 male and 12 female) whose ages ranged from roughly 23 to 66 years, with a mean age of approximately 34. Diluted blood was subjected to density centrifugation over Hypaque 1077 or Ficoll-Paque for isolation of peripheral blood mononuclear cells. Genomic DNA was obtained from unsorted mononuclear cells through either Qiagen column purification or a centrifugation-based method.

For CDR1 and CDR2, the germline V gene lists SGHRS and YFSETQ. At the junction V is shortened by 1 base and J by 0 bases, with 6 bases in between. From the cysteine through the phenylalanine, the CDR3 covers 14 amino acids. The 33 bases shown cover part of the CDR3, and their frame starts at base 1. This chain is built from TRBV5-1 and TRBJ2-3; the D gene cannot be resolved reliably. Sequenced material: peripheral blood mononuclear cells. The source of this sequence is a person aged 18-70 years in good health. The DNA read from the CDR3 is TGCGCCAGCAGCTTGCAGTCTAGCACAGATACG. It encodes CASSLQSSTDT. The CDR3 in its entirety is CASSLQSSTDTQYF.